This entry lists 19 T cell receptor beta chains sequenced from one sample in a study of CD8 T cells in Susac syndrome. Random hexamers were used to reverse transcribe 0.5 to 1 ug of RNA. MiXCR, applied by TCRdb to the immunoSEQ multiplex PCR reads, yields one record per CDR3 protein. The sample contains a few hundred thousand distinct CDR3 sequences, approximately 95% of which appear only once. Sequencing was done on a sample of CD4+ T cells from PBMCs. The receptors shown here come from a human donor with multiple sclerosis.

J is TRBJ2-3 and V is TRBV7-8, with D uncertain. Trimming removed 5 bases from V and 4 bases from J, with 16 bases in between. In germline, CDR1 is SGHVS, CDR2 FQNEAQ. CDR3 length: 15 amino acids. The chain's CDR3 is CASSPNRLIPDTQYF. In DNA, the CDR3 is TGTGCCAGCAGCCCTAATCGACTTATCCCAGATACGCAGTATTTT.

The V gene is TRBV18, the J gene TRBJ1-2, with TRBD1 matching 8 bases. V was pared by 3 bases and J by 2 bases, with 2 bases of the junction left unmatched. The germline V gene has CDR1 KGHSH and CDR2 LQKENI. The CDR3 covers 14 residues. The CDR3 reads CASSPDRANYGYTF. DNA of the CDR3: TGTGCCAGCTCACCGGACAGGGCCAACTATGGCTACACCTTC.

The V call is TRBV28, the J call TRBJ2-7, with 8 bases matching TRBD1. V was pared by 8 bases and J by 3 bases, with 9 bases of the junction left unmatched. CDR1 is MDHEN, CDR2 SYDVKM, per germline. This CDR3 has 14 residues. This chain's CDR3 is CASDLDGQGYEQYF. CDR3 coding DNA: TGTGCCAGCGATTTGGACGGACAGGGCTACGAGCAGTACTTC.

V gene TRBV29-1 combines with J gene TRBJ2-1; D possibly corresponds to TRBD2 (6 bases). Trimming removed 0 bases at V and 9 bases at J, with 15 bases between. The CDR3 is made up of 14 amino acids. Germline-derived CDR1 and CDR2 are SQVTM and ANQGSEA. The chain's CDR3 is CSVEDGRRAAEQFF. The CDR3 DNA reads TGCAGCGTTGAAGATGGCAGGAGGGCCGCTGAGCAGTTCTTC.

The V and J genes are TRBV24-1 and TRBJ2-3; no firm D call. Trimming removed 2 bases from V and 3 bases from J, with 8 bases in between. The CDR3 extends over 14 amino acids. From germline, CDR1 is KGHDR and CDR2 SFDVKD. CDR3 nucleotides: TGTGCCACCAGTGATTCCATATCGACAGATACGCAGTATTTT. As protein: CATSDSISTDTQYF.

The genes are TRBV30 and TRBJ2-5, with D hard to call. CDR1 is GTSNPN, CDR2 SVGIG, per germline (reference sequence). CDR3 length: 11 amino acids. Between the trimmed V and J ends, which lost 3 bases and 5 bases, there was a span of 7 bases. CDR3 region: CAWSPAETQYF. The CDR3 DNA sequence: TGTGCCTGGAGCCCGGCCGAGACCCAGTACTTC.

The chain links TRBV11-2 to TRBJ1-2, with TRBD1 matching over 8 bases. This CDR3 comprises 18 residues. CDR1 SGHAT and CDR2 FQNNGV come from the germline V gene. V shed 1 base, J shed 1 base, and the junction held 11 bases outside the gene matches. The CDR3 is CASSLGGFGRGLNYGYTF. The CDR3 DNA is TGTGCCAGCAGCTTAGGCGGGTTTGGCAGGGGGCTTAACTATGGCTACACCTTC.

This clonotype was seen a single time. CDR3 coding DNA: TGCAGTGCGCTTGGAACCGTAGGGGAAAAACTGTTTTTT. Its protein is CSALGTVGEKLFF. This rearrangement joins TRBV20-1 to TRBJ1-4; D gene uncertain. From germline, CDR1 is DFQATT and CDR2 SNEGSKA (reference sequence). The V end was cut by 6 bases, the J end by 8 bases, with 16 bases between. The CDR3 consists of 13 residues.

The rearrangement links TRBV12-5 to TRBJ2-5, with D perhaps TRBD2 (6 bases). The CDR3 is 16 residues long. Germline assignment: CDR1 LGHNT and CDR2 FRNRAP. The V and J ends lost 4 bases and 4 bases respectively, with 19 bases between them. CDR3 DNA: TGTGCTAGTGGTTACCGCGGGACCACCGGAGGAGAGACCCAGTACTTC. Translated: CASGYRGTTGGETQYF.

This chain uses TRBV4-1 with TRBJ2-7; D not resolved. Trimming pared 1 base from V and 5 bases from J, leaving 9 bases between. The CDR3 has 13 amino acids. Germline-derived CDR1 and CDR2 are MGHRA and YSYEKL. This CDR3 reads CASSQGPPNEQYF. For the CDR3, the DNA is TGCGCCAGCAGCCAAGGACCCCCTAACGAGCAGTACTTC.

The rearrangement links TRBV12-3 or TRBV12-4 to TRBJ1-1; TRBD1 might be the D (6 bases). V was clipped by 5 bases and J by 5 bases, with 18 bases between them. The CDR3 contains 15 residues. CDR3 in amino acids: CASSPQGQGRTEAFF. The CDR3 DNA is TGTGCCAGCAGTCCTCAGGGGCAGGGTCGGACTGAAGCTTTCTTT.

The CDR3 sequence: CASSFPGQAYNEQFF. The CDR3 DNA follows: TGCGCCAGCAGCTTTCCGGGACAGGCGTACAATGAGCAGTTCTTC. V usage is TRBV5-1 and J usage is TRBJ2-1; 8 nucleotides match TRBD1. The CDR3 is made up of 15 amino acids. V shed 2 bases and J 4 bases; nucleotides not matched to a gene: 5. Germline-derived CDR1 and CDR2 are SGHRS and YFSETQ. Filled out from reference TRBV5-1 and TRBJ2-1, the complete variable domain reads KAGVTQTPRYLIKTRGQQVTLSCSPISGHRSVSWYQQTPGQGLQFLFEYFSETQRNKGNFPGRFSGRQFSNSRSEMNVSTLELGDSALYLCASSFPGQAYNEQFFGPGTRLTVL.

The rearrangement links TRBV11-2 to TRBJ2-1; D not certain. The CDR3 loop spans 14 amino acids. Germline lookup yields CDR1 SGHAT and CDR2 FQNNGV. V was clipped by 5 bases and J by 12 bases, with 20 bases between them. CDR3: CASSPERSLVVQFF. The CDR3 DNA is TGTGCCAGCAGCCCAGAGAGGAGTTTAGTGGTGCAGTTCTTC.

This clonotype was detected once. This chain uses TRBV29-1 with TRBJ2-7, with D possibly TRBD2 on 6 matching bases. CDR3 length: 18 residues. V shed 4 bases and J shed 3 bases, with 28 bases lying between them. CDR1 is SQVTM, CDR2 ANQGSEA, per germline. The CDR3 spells CSVASLPLAAAGFYEQYF. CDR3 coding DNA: TGCAGCGTTGCAAGCCTCCCCCTGGCCGCGGCGGGGTTCTACGAGCAGTACTTC.

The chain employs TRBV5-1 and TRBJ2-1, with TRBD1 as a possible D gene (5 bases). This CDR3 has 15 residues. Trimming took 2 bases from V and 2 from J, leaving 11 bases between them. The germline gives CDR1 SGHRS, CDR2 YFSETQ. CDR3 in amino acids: CASSFLDKAYNEQFF. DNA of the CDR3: TGCGCCAGCAGCTTTTTGGACAAAGCCTACAATGAGCAGTTCTTC.

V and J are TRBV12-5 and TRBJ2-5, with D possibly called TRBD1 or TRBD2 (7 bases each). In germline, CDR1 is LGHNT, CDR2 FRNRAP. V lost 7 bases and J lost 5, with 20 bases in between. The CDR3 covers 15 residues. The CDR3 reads CASATAGGARETQYF. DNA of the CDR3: TGTGCTAGTGCCACCGCAGGGGGGGCGCGGGAGACCCAGTACTTC.

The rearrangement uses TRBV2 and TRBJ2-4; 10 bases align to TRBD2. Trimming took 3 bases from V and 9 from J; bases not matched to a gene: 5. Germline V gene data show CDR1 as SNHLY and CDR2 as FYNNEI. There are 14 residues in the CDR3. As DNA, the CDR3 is TGTGCCAGCAGTGAGGCTAGCGGGAGAGGCATTCAGTACTTC. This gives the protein CASSEASGRGIQYF.

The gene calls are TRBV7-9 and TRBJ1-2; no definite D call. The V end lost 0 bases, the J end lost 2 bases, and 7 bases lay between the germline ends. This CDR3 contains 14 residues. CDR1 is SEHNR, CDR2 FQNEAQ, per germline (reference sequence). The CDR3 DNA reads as TGTGCCAGCAGCTTAGCGGATCGGAACTATGGCTACACCTTC. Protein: CASSLADRNYGYTF.

CDR3 in DNA: TGTGCCAGCAGCATTCACAGCGGGAGGGCCTTACGGGCGGCCAAAAACATTCAGTACTTC. It specifies CASSIHSGRALRAAKNIQYF. This chain connects TRBV21-1 to TRBJ2-4; the table gives TRBD2 as D, unverified against the DNA. TRBV21-1 is noted as a pseudogene. This CDR3 contains 20 residues.